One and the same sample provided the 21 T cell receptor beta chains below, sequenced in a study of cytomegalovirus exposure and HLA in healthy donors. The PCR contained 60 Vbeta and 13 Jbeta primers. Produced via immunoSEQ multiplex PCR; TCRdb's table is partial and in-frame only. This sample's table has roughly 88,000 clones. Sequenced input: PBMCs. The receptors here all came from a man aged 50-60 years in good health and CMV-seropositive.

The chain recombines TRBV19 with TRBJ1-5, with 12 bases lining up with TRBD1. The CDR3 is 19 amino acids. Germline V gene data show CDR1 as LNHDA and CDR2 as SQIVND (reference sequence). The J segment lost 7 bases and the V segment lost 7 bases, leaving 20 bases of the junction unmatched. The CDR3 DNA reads TGTGCCAGTACCACCGGTATTATAAGGGACAGGGGGCAACGACAGCCCCAGCATTTT. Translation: CASTTGIIRDRGQRQPQHF.

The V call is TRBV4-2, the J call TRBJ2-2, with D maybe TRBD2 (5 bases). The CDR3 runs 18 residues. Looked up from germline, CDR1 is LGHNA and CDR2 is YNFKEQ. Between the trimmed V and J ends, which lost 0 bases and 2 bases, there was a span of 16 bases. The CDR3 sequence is CASSQEPVGSYNTGELFF. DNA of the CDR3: TGTGCCAGCAGCCAAGAGCCAGTAGGGAGTTATAACACCGGGGAGCTGTTTTTT.

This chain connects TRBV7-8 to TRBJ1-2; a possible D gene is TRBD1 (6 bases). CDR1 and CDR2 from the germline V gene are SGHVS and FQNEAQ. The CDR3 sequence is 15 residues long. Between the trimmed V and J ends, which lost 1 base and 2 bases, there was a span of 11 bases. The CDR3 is CASSLGTGQNYGYTF. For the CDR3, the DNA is TGTGCCAGCAGCTTAGGTACCGGACAGAACTATGGCTACACCTTC.

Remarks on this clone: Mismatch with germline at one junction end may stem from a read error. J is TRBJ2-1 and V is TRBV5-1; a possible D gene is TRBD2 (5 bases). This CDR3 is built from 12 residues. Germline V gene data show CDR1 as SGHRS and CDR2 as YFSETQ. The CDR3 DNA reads TGCGCCAGCAGCTTGGACGGTCGCGACTACCTCTTC. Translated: CASSLDGRDYLF.

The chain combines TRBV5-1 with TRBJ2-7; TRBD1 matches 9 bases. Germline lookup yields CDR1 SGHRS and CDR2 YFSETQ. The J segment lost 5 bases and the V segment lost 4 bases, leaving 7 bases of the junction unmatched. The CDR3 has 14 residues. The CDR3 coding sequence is TGCGCCAGCAGCCCGGACAGGGGATATGACGAGCAGTACTTC. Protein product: CASSPDRGYDEQYF.

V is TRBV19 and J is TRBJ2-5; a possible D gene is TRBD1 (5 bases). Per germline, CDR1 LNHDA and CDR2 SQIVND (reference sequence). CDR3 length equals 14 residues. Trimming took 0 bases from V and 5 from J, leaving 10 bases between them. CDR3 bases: TGTGCCAGTAGTATAGATCAGGGTGAGGAGACCCAGTACTTC. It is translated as CASSIDQGEETQYF.

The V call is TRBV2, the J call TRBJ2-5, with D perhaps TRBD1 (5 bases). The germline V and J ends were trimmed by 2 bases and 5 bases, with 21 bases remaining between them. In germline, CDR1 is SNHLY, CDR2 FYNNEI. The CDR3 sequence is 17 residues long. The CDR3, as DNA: TGTGCCAGCAGTGAATTGGCGATAAGGGGCCCAGCGGAGACCCAGTACTTC. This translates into CASSELAIRGPAETQYF.

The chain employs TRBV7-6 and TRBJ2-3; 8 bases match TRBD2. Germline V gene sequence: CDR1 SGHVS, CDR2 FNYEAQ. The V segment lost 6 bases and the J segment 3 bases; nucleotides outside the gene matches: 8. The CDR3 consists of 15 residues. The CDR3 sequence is CASRGLAGGTDTQYF. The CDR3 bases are TGTGCCAGCAGGGGTCTAGCGGGTGGGACAGATACGCAGTATTTT.

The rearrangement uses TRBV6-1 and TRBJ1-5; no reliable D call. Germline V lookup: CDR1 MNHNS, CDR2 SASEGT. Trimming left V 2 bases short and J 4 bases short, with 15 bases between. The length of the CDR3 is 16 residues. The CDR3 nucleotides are TGTGCCAGCAGTGAAATAAGAGACCTACTAAATCAGCCCCAGCATTTT. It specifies CASSEIRDLLNQPQHF.

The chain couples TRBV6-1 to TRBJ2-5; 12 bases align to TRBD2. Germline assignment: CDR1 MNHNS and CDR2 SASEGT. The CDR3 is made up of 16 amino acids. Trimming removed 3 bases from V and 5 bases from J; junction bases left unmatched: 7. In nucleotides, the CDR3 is TGTGCCAGCAGTGACCAGACTAGCGGGAGAGGGGAGACCCAGTACTTC. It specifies CASSDQTSGRGETQYF.

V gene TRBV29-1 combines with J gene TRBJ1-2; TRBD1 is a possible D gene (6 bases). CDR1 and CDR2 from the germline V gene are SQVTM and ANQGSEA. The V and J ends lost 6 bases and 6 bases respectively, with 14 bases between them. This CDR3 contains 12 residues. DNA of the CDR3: TGCAGCGTCTCGAGGGGGAGGGATGGCTACACCTTC. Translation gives CSVSRGRDGYTF.

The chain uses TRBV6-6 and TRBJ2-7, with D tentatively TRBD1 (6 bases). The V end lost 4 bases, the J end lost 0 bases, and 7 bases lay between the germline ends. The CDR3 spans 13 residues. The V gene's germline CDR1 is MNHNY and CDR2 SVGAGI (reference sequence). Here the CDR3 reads CASSSQGSYEQYV. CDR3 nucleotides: TGTGCCAGCAGTTCACAGGGCTCCTACGAGCAGTACGTC.

The DNA for the CDR3 is TGTGCCAGCAGGACCATCGGGGGGGGCTACGAGCAGTACTTC. Translation: CASRTIGGGYEQYF. The chain recombines TRBV6-6 with TRBJ2-7, with 8 bases matching TRBD2. V dropped 6 bases and J dropped 3; count of bases not matched to a gene: 7. The CDR3 runs to 14 residues. CDR1 is MNHNY and CDR2 is SVGAGI in the germline V gene (reference sequence).

The CDR3 reads CASRPTGTDTQYF. As DNA, the CDR3 is TGTGCCAGCAGACCGACAGGGACAGATACGCAGTATTTT. This chain links TRBV7-3 with TRBJ2-3; 7 bases agree with TRBD1. Trimming cost V 6 bases and J 3 bases; bases outside gene matches: 3. There are 13 residues in the CDR3. Germline CDR1 is SGHTA and CDR2 is FQGTGA.

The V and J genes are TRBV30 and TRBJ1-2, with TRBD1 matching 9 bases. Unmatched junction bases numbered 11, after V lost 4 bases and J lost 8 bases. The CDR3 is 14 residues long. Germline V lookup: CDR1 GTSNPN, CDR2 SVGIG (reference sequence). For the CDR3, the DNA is TGTGCCTGGACCCGAGGGACAGGGCCCGGCGGCTACACCTTC. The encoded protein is CAWTRGTGPGGYTF. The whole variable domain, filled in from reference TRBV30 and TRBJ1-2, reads SQTIHQWPATLVQPVGSPLSLECTVEGTSNPNLYWYRQAAGRGLQLLFYSVGIGQISSEVPQNLSASRPQDRQFILSSKKLLLSDSGFYLCAWTRGTGPGGYTFGSGTRLTVV.

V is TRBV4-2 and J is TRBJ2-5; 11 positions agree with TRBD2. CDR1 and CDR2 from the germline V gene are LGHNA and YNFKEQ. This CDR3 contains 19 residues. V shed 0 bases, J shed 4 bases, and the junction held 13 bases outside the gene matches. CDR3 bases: TGTGCCAGCAGCCAAGAATGGGGCGGGCTAGCGGGAGGTCGAGAGACCCAGTACTTC. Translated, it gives CASSQEWGGLAGGRETQYF.

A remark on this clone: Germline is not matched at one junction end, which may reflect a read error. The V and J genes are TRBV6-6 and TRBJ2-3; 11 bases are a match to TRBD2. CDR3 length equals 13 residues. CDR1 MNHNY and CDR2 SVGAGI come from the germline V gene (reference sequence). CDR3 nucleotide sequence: TGTGCCGGCAGTTCCGCCGCCGGGACTAGCGGCTATTTT. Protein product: CAGSSAAGTSGYF.

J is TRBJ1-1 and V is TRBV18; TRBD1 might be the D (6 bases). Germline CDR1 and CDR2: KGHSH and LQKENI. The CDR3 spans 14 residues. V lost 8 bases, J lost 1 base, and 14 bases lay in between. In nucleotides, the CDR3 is TGTGCCAGCCAGGGGCAGGGACCGAACACTGAAGCTTTCTTT. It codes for CASQGQGPNTEAFF.

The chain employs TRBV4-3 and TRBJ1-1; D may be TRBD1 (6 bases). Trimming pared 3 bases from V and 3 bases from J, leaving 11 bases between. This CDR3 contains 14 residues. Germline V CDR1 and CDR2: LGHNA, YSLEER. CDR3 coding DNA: TGCGCCAGCAGCCAGTCCAGGGGTTACACTGAAGCTTTCTTT. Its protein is CASSQSRGYTEAFF.

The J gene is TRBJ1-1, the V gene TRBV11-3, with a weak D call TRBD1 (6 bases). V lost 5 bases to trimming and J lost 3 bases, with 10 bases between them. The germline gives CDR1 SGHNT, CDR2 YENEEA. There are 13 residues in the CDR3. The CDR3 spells CASSANRDTEAFF. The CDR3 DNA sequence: TGTGCCAGCAGCGCGAACAGGGACACTGAAGCTTTCTTT.

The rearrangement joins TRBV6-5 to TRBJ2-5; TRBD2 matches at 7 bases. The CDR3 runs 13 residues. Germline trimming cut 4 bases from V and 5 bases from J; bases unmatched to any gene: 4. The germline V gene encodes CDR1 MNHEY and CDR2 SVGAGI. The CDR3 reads CASSWGLRETQYF. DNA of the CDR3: TGTGCCAGCAGTTGGGGACTACGGGAGACCCAGTACTTC.